This T cell receptor beta chain appears in the sequencing data of a study of T-cell memory formation after mild COVID-19. Study results and limitations: Of the contracting clones, CD4+ ones lay mainly in CM and EM, and CD8+ ones in EMRA.

About this clonotype: Its antigen remains unidentified.

Germline V gene sequence: CDR1 LNHDA, CDR2 SQIVND (reference sequence). This CDR3 has 13 amino acids. Unmatched junction bases numbered 5, after V lost 5 bases and J lost 8 bases. TCRdb reprocessed the 5' RACE reads via MiXCR and lists one record per CDR3 protein. The sample has approximately 190,000 distinct CDR3 sequences, around 19% seen once. This clonotype originated in an adult woman who had mild COVID-19 (a few samples of this study predate the infection). Cell type and time point are not known. The material sequenced was PBMCs or a T cell subset sorted from them (not recorded which). The chain carries TRBV19 and TRBJ2-1, with 8 bases matching TRBD2. This chain's CDR3 is CASSQVAGHEQFF. The CDR3, as DNA: TGTGCCAGTAGTCAGGTAGCGGGACATGAGCAGTTCTTC. The full variable domain, completed using reference TRBV19 and TRBJ2-1, is DGGITQSPKYLFRKEGQNVTLSCEQNLNHDAMYWYRQDPGQGLRLIYYSQIVNDFQKGDIAEGYSVSREKKESFPLTVTSAQKNPTAFYLCASSQVAGHEQFFGPGTRLTVL.